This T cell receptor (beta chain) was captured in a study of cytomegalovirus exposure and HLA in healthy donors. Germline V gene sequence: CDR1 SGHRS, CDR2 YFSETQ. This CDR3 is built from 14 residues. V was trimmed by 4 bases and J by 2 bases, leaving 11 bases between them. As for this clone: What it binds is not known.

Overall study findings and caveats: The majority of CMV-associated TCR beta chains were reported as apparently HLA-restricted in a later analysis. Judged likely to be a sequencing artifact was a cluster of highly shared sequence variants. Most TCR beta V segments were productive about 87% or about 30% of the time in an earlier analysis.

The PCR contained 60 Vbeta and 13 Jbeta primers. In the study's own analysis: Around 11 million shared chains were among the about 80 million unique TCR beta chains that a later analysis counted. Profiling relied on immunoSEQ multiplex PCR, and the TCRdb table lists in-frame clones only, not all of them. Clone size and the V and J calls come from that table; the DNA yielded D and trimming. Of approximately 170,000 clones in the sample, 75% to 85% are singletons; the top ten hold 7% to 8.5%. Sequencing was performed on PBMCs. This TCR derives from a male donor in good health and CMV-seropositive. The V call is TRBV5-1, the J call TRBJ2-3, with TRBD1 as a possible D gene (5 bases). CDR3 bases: TGCGCCAGCAGCATGGACACCTCCACAGATACGCAGTATTTT. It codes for CASSMDTSTDTQYF.